A single sample is the source of the 18 T cell receptor beta chains below, sequenced in a study of blood T cell repertoires in COVID-19. Clones were read by immunoSEQ multiplex PCR, and TCRdb kept only the in-frame ones, dropping some. The repertoire includes approximately 300,000 clones, over 75% of them detected once, and 3.5% to 5.5% sits in the top ten. Sequencing input: PBMCs or T cells enriched from blood (not recorded which). The receptors derive from a woman aged 25 to 39 who had recovered from COVID-19.

This rearrangement joins TRBV3-1 (or the pseudogene TRBV3-2) to TRBJ1-1; 9 bases are a match to TRBD1. CDR1 is LGHDT and CDR2 is YNNKEL in the germline V gene (reference sequence). This CDR3 spans 14 amino acids. V shed 4 bases, J shed 11 bases, and the junction held 11 bases outside the gene matches. The CDR3 sequence is CASSPGTGRFGAFF. DNA for the CDR3: TGTGCCAGCAGCCCCGGGACAGGGAGGTTCGGGGCTTTCTTT.

The chain employs TRBV28 and TRBJ2-1; no clear D. The V and J ends lost 8 bases and 9 bases respectively, with 14 bases between them. The CDR3 sequence is 12 residues long. CDR1 and CDR2 from the germline V gene are MDHEN and SYDVKM. The CDR3 is CASRSTPGEQFF. The CDR3 nucleotides read TGTGCCAGCCGCTCTACCCCAGGTGAGCAGTTCTTC.

This clone was recorded once. The genes are TRBV28 and TRBJ1-2; TRBD1 is a possible D gene (6 bases). Trimming shortened V by 6 bases and J by 0 bases, and 17 bases separated the two germline ends. Germline CDR1 reads MDHEN; CDR2 reads SYDVKM. This CDR3 region has 16 residues. The CDR3 DNA is TGTGCCAGCAGCCCTACAGGGTCCGAAGCTAACTATGGCTACACCTTC. Encoded protein: CASSPTGSEANYGYTF.

The gene calls are TRBV2 and TRBJ1-1, with a tentative D call TRBD1 (5 bases). V was pared by 8 bases and J by 1 base, with 11 bases between. The CDR3 runs to 13 residues. Germline values: CDR1 SNHLY, CDR2 FYNNEI. The CDR3, as DNA: TGTGCCAGCCTCAGGGCTCCGAACACTGAAGCTTTCTTT. Its protein is CASLRAPNTEAFF.

The chain carries TRBV11-2 and TRBJ2-5; possible D gene TRBD1, 6 bases. Germline V gives CDR1 SGHAT, CDR2 FQNNGV. The CDR3 has 14 residues. Trimming took 1 base from V and 4 from J, leaving 10 bases between them. This CDR3 is CASSLGARGETQYF. In DNA, the CDR3 is TGTGCCAGCAGCTTAGGAGCCAGGGGAGAGACCCAGTACTTC.

The chain recombines TRBV12-3 or TRBV12-4 with TRBJ1-1; D is uncertain. Trimming took 6 bases from V and 3 from J, leaving 8 bases between them. This CDR3 contains 12 residues. Written as DNA, the CDR3 is TGTGCCAGCAGCTATACAGACACTGAAGCTTTCTTT. It translates to CASSYTDTEAFF.

The chain combines TRBV3-1 (or the pseudogene TRBV3-2) with TRBJ2-7; 11 bases align to TRBD1. CDR3 length: 14 amino acids. Germline CDR1 and CDR2: LGHDT and YNNKEL (reference sequence). V trimming: 4 bases; J trimming: 6 bases; junction bases outside the gene matches: 5. This chain's CDR3 is CASSPWDRGSEQYF. In DNA, the CDR3 is TGTGCCAGCAGCCCCTGGGACAGGGGGTCCGAGCAGTACTTC.

The chain employs TRBV28 and TRBJ2-5; D perhaps matches TRBD1 (5 bases). The CDR3 sequence is 13 residues long. The germline V gene has CDR1 MDHEN and CDR2 SYDVKM. V was shortened by 6 bases and J by 0 bases, with 8 bases between the two germline ends. DNA of the CDR3: TGTGCCAGCAGCAAACAGGACCAAGAGACCCAGTACTTC. It encodes CASSKQDQETQYF.

This chain connects TRBV6-1 to TRBJ2-4, with a tentative D call TRBD1 (5 bases). V lost 1 base to trimming and J lost 0 bases, with 16 bases between them. Germline CDR1 is MNHNS and CDR2 is SASEGT. The CDR3 length is 18 residues. The CDR3: CASSEELIGVLAKNIQYF. As DNA, the CDR3 is TGTGCCAGCAGTGAAGAATTAATAGGGGTTTTAGCCAAAAACATTCAGTACTTC.

This rearrangement joins TRBV28 to TRBJ1-1, with no clear D. CDR3 size: 12 residues. V was shortened by 7 bases and J by 0 bases, with 6 bases between the two germline ends. Germline V gene sequence: CDR1 MDHEN, CDR2 SYDVKM. Here the CDR3 DNA reads TGTGCCAGCATGCCAGTGAACACTGAAGCTTTCTTT. Residues: CASMPVNTEAFF.

This sequence joins TRBV6-5 and TRBJ1-1; 7 nucleotides align to TRBD1. Germline V lookup: CDR1 MNHEY, CDR2 SVGAGI. With 7 bases clipped from V and 1 base from J, the junction kept 3 bases outside the gene matches. The CDR3 is 13 amino acids. The DNA for the CDR3 is TGTGCCAGCAAAGACAGGGAGAACACTGAAGCTTTCTTT. Translating it yields CASKDRENTEAFF.

The genes are TRBV11-2 and TRBJ2-7; 8 positions match TRBD1. Germline trimming cut 7 bases from V and 6 bases from J; bases unmatched to any gene: 5. Germline V gene data show CDR1 as SGHAT and CDR2 as FQNNGV. This CDR3 is built from 12 residues. DNA of the CDR3: TGTGCCAGCACCGTAACAGGGGGCGAGCAGTACTTC. This sequence encodes CASTVTGGEQYF.

The CDR3: CASSSWGQAYEQYF. The CDR3 DNA reads as TGTGCCAGCAGCTCGTGGGGACAAGCCTACGAGCAGTACTTC. The chain employs TRBV7-9 and TRBJ2-7; D possibly corresponds to TRBD1 (6 bases). Trimming pared 4 bases from V and 2 bases from J, leaving 12 bases between. This CDR3 contains 14 residues. CDR1 SEHNR and CDR2 FQNEAQ come from the germline V gene (reference sequence).

The chain recombines TRBV4-2 with TRBJ2-6; D unclear. The CDR3 sequence is 14 residues long. V was pared by 3 bases and J by 2 bases, with 5 bases between. Germline CDR1 and CDR2: LGHNA and YNFKEQ. CDR3 sequence: CASSHSTGANVLTF. The CDR3 DNA reads as TGTGCCAGCAGCCATAGCACTGGGGCCAACGTCCTGACTTTC.

CDR3 nucleotide sequence: TGCAGCGTTGTCGGTCGGCAGGGTAACTATGGCTACACCTTC. It specifies CSVVGRQGNYGYTF. The J gene is TRBJ1-2, the V gene TRBV29-1, with D perhaps matching TRBD1 (5 bases). There are 14 residues in the CDR3. Trimming removed 4 bases at V and 1 base at J, with 13 bases between. In germline, CDR1 is SQVTM, CDR2 ANQGSEA.

The chain has TRBV15 and TRBJ2-3; 12 bases line up with TRBD1. Germline lookup yields CDR1 LNHNV and CDR2 YYDKDF (reference sequence). The junction had 5 bases not matched to a gene; V was cut back by 5 bases and J by 5 bases. The CDR3 totals 15 residues. The CDR3 loop reads CATSEGQGAIDTQYF. In DNA form, the CDR3 reads TGTGCCACCAGCGAGGGACAGGGGGCAATAGATACGCAGTATTTT.

This clone has a handful of counts. The CDR3 end shows no conserved phenylalanine or tryptophan, and so a read error is likely. Because the CDR3's place on the DNA is in doubt, the DNA is left out and the CDR3 is given as listed by TCRdb. This chain connects TRBV4-1 to TRBJ1-1. The germline V gene has CDR1 MGHRA and CDR2 YSYEKL. The CDR3 is made up of 10 amino acids, end residues included. CDR3 sequence: CASSQRREPN.

The rearrangement joins TRBV19 to TRBJ1-5; TRBD1 agrees at 7 bases. Germline V gives CDR1 LNHDA, CDR2 SQIVND (reference sequence). CDR3 length: 18 residues. The V segment lost 3 bases and the J segment 5 bases; nucleotides outside the gene matches: 16. CDR3 nucleotide sequence: TGTGCCAGTAGTATTTTCGAGGTGCTAGGGGGCTTGGATCAGCCCCAGCATTTT. Its protein product is CASSIFEVLGGLDQPQHF.